This T cell receptor beta chain was captured in a study of blood T cell repertoires in COVID-19 (dated by TCRdb to 2019 to 2021). With respect to the entire study: Collaborator samples came from the United States, Italy and Spain and covered acute and convalescent phases of COVID-19. A de-identified subject ID, COVID-19 status, age in years and sex were almost always included in the sample metadata. The material from the prospective study consisted of cDNA or gDNA derived from T cells, B-cell-depleted T cells, or PBMCs. Deeply sampled blood TCRbeta repertoires from subjects exposed to, actively infected with, or recovered from COVID-19 were included in the dataset. Where available, HLA class I and class II types were obtained from metadata supplied by the sample provider rather than from assay-based typing. Samples were obtained from the ongoing ImmuneRACE study (first 160 participants) and from 1,000 to 1,500 subjects provided by 6 global collaborators. The repertoires were released in a freely available public database intended as a resource for research on the immune response to SARS-CoV-2.

General conclusions and limits of the study: How much clinical and demographic metadata was included differed by source and by participant, and the metadata was provided uncurated.

The immunoSEQ Assay, a bias-controlled multiplex PCR, was used to amplify TCRbeta CDR3 regions from genomic DNA. The original methods were these. Nucleated cell counts per sample were estimated from amplification of reference gene primers within the assay. To quantify the absolute abundance of each unique TCRbeta CDR3 rearrangement, sequence reads were collapsed and filtered. For each sample, productive Simpson clonality was calculated as the square root of Simpson's diversity index over productive rearrangements. TCRdb provides this immuneACCESS table in a form limited to in-frame rearrangements. Some clones are lacking; in checked studies, under half of them reflect an unresolved V gene, and why the rest are absent is not known. That table is the source of V, J and clone size, and D and trimming were worked out from the DNA. The sample table lists 200,000 to 300,000 clones, around 80% of them with a count of one. The leading ten clones occupy around 2.5% of the sample.

Looking up the germline V gene (reference sequence) yields CDR1 PRHDT and CDR2 FYEKMQ. V is reduced by 4 bases and J by 7 bases, leaving a spacing of 11 bases between them. There are 14 amino acids in the CDR3, from cysteine to phenylalanine inclusive. Only the CDR3 part of the read is kept: 42 bases, read in frame from the first base. Note on this clone: The specificity of this receptor is unknown. It has no much larger one-base neighbor in the sample; base qualities were not kept.

Another Seattle source contributed samples from volunteer blood donors who had recovered from COVID-19. The collaborating institutions used their own protocols to collect whole blood in K2EDTA tubes. For TCRbeta analysis, collaborators shipped samples as frozen whole blood, isolated PBMCs, or DNA extracted from either of those sample types. The sample taken for sequencing was peripheral blood. The receptor comes from a man aged 40-55 years who had recovered from COVID-19. The sequence is built from TRBV13 and TRBJ1-6, with an unclear D gene assignment. The CDR3 in this case is CASSSSRSNSPLHF. Read as DNA, the sequence is TGTGCCAGCAGCTCGAGCCGTAGCAATTCACCCCTCCACTTT.